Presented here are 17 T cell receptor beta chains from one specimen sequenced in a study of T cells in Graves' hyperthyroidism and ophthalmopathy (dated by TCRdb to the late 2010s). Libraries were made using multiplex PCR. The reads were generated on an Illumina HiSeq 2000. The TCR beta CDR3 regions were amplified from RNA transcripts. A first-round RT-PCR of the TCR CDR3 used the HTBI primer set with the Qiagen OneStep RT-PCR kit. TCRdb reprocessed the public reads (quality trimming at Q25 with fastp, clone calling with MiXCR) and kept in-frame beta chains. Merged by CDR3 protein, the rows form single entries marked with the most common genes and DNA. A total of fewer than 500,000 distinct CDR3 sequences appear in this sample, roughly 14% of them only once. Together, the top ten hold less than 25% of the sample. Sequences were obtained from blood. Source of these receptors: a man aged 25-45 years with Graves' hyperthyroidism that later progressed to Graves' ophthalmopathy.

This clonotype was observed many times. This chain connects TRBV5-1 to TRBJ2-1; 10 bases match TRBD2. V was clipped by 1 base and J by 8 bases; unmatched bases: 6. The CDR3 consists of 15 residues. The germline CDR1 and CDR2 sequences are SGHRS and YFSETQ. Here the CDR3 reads CASSLSSGGPHEQFF. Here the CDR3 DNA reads TGCGCCAGCAGCTTGTCTAGCGGGGGCCCACATGAGCAGTTCTTC.

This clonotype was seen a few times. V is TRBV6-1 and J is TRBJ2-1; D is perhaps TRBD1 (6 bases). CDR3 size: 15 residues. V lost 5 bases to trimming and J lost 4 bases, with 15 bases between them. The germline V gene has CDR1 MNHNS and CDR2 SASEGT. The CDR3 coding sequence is TGTGCCAGCAGTCGACCGGGACAAAAATACAATGAGCAGTTCTTC. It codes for CASSRPGQKYNEQFF.

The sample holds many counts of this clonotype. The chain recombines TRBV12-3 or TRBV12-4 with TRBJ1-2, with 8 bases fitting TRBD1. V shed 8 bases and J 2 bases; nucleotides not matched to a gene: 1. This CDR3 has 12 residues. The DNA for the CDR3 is TGTGCCAGCCGACAGGGGAACTATGGCTACACCTTC. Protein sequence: CASRQGNYGYTF.

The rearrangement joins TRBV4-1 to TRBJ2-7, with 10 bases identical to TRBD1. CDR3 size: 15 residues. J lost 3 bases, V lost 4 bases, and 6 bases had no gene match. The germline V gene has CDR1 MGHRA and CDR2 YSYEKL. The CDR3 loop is CASSREGQGSYEQYF. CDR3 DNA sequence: TGCGCCAGCAGCCGAGAGGGACAGGGGAGCTACGAGCAGTACTTC.

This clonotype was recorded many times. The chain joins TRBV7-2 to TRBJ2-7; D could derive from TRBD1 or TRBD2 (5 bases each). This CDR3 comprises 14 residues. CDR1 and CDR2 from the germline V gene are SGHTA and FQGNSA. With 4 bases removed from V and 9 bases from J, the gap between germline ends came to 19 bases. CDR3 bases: TGTGCCAGCAGCTCTGTGGGGACCAGCTCGCGGCAGTACTTC. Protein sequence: CASSSVGTSSRQYF.

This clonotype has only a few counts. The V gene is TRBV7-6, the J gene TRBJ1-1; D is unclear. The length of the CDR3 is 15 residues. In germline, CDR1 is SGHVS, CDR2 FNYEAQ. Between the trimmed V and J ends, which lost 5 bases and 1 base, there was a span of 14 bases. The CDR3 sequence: CASSLSEDQNTEAFF. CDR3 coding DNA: TGTGCCAGCAGCCTCTCCGAGGACCAGAACACTGAAGCTTTCTTT.

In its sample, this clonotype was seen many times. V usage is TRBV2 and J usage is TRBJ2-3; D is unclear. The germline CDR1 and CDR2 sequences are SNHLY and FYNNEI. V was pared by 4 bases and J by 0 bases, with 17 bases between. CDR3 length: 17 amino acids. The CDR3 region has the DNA TGTGCCAGCAGTGGGATGGCAAACAGCGCTAGCACAGATACGCAGTATTTT. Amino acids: CASSGMANSASTDTQYF.

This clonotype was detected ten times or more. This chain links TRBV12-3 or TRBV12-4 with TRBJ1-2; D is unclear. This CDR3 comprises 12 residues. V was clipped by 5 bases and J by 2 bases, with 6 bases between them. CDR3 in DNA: TGTGCCAGCAGTCAGATGAACTATGGCTACACCTTC. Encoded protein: CASSQMNYGYTF.

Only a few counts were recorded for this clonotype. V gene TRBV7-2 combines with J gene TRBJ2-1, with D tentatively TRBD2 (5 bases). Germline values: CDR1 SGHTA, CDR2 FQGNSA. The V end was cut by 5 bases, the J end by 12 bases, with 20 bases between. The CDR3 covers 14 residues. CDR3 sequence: CASSTGNVVRGQFF. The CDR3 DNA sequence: TGTGCCAGCAGCACCGGGAATGTAGTTCGGGGGCAGTTCTTC.

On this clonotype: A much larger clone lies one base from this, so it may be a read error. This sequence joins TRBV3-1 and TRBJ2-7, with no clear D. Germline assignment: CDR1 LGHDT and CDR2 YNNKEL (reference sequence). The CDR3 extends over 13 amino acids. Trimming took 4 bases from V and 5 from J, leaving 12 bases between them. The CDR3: CASSRSIRDEQYF. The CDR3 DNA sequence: TGTGCCAGCAGCCGGTCTATCCGGGACGAGCAGTACTTC.

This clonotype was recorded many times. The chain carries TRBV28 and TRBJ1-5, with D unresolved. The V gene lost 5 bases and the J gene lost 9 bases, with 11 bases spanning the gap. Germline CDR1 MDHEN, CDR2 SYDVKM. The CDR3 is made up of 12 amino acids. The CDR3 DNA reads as TGTGCCAGCAGTGAGCCCCTAGGGCCCCAGCATTTT. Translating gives CASSEPLGPQHF.

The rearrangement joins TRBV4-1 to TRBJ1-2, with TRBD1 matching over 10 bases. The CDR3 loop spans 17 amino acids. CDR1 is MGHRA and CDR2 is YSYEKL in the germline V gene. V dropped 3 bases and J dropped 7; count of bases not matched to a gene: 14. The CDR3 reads CASSHLPGQGFSAGYTF. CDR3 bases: TGCGCCAGCAGCCACTTACCGGGACAGGGGTTTTCGGCTGGCTACACCTTC.

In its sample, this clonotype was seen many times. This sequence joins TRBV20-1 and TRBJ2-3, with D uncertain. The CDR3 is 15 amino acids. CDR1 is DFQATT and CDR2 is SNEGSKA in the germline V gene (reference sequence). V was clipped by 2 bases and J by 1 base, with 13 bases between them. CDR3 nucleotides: TGCAGTGCTAGACATCCCGTTACACGCACAGATACGCAGTATTTT. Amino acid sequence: CSARHPVTRTDTQYF.

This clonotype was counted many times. The CDR3: CASTPKRGRLLYEQYF. The CDR3 bases are TGTGCCAGCACCCCGAAACGCGGGCGGCTACTCTACGAGCAGTACTTC. The gene calls are TRBV28 and TRBJ2-7, with D perhaps matching TRBD2 (5 bases). CDR1 and CDR2 (germline): MDHEN, SYDVKM. This CDR3 spans 16 amino acids. The V gene lost 7 bases and the J gene lost 3 bases, with 22 bases spanning the gap.

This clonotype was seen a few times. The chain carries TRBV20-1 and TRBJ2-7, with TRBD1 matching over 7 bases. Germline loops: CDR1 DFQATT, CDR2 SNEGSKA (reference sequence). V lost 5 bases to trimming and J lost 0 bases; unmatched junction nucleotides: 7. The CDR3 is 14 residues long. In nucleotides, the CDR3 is TGCAGTGCTGTACGACAGGGTGGCTCCTACGAGCAGTACTTC. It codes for CSAVRQGGSYEQYF.

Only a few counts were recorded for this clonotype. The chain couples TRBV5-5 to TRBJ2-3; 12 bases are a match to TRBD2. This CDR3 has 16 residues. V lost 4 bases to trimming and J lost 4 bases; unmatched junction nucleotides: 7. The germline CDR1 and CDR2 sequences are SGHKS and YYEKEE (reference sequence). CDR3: CASSNGASGGADTQYF. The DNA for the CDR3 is TGTGCCAGCAGCAACGGAGCTAGCGGGGGGGCAGATACGCAGTATTTT.

The CDR3 DNA reads TGTGCCAGCTCACCAAAGGGTAGCAGGAATAACGAGCAGTACTTC. Translated: CASSPKGSRNNEQYF. The genes are TRBV18 and TRBJ2-7; unclear D gene. Germline lookup yields CDR1 KGHSH and CDR2 LQKENI. Deletions cut 2 bases from V and 5 bases from J, with 16 bases between. The CDR3 extends over 15 amino acids.